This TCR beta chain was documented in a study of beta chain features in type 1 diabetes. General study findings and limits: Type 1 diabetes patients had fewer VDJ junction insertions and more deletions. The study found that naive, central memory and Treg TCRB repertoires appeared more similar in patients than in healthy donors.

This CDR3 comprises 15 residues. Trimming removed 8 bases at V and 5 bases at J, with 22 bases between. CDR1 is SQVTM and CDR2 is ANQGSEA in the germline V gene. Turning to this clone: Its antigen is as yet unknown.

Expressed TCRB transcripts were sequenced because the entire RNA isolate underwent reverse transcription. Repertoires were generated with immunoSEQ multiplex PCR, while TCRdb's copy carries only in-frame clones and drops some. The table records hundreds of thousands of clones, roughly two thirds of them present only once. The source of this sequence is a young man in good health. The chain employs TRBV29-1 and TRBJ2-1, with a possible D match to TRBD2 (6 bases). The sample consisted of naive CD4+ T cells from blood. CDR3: CSSMEGSGSHNEQFF. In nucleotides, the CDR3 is TGCAGCTCAATGGAGGGAAGCGGTTCCCACAATGAGCAGTTCTTC.